The 13 T cell receptor beta chains given below trace back to one sample, sequenced in a study of blood T cells in healthy people across ages. A second PCR, run for about 7 to 11 cycles, used a sample-barcoded 5' primer plus a J-beta primer mix. TCRdb used MiXCR to reprocess the 5' RACE reads, holding one entry per CDR3 protein. The sample carries hundreds of thousands of distinct CDR3 sequences, roughly three fifths recorded once. The sequenced sample consisted of blood. The receptors originated from a middle-aged man in good health.

V usage is TRBV6-5 and J usage is TRBJ2-1; 7 positions match TRBD1. The CDR3 loop spans 14 amino acids. V was pared by 7 bases and J by 5 bases, with 8 bases of the junction left unmatched. Germline lookup yields CDR1 MNHEY and CDR2 SVGAGI. The CDR3 nucleotides are TGTGCCAGCACCTTTGGGACAGCCAACAATGAGCAGTTCTTC. This sequence encodes CASTFGTANNEQFF.

This clonotype was seen a few times. The J gene is TRBJ2-5, the V gene TRBV29-1; TRBD2 matches at 7 bases. Germline trimming cut 4 bases from V and 3 bases from J; bases unmatched to any gene: 5. Germline-derived CDR1 and CDR2 are SQVTM and ANQGSEA. The CDR3 is made up of 13 amino acids. The CDR3 DNA follows: TGCAGCGTTGGAGGCGGGGGAGAAGAGACCCAGTACTTC. The encoded protein is CSVGGGGEETQYF.

The rearrangement links TRBV15 to TRBJ2-7; D assignment may be TRBD1 or TRBD2 (5 bases each). This CDR3 region has 15 residues. V was trimmed by 10 bases and J by 0 bases, leaving 19 bases between them. CDR1 is LNHNV and CDR2 is YYDKDF in the germline V gene (reference sequence). DNA of the CDR3: TGTGCCAACCGGAGGACAACATCCTCCTCCTACGAGCAGTACTTC. Translated, it gives CANRRTTSSSYEQYF.

The genes are TRBV6-5 and TRBJ1-2, with a weak D call TRBD1 (6 bases). Germline CDR1 reads MNHEY; CDR2 reads SVGAGI. The CDR3 is made up of 14 amino acids. V was pared by 6 bases and J by 5 bases, with 16 bases between. The CDR3 region is CASRGGARLYGYTF. The CDR3 DNA follows: TGTGCCAGCAGAGGGGGGGCACGGCTTTATGGCTACACCTTC.

The rearrangement joins TRBV6-6 to TRBJ2-7; 9 bases are shared with TRBD1. CDR1 and CDR2 (germline): MNHNY, SVGAGI (reference sequence). This CDR3 comprises 14 residues. With 8 bases clipped from V and 6 bases from J, the junction kept 11 bases outside the gene matches. CDR3 amino acids: CASRLGTGTVEQYF. The CDR3 region has the DNA TGTGCCAGCCGCCTGGGGACAGGGACCGTCGAGCAGTACTTC.

This clonotype was picked up one time. The rearrangement links TRBV27 to TRBJ2-4; TRBD1 agrees at 7 bases. J gave up 0 bases and V 6 bases, and 11 bases lay outside the gene matches. The CDR3 contains 17 residues. Looked up from germline, CDR1 is MNHEY and CDR2 is SMNVEV (reference sequence). This CDR3 is CASRPVYRGQAKNIQYF. The CDR3 nucleotides are TGTGCCAGCAGACCCGTATACAGGGGCCAAGCCAAAAACATTCAGTACTTC.

The genes are TRBV6-1 and TRBJ1-4; D unresolved. This CDR3 is 14 amino acids long. Germline CDR1 is MNHNS and CDR2 is SASEGT. V lost 5 bases to trimming and J lost 3 bases, with 10 bases between them. The CDR3 DNA sequence: TGTGCCAGCAGTCCACGGAGGGCTAATGAAAAACTGTTTTTT. Translating gives CASSPRRANEKLFF.

This clonotype was observed a handful of times. This rearrangement joins TRBV20-1 to TRBJ2-3; D ambiguous. The V gene lost 6 bases and the J gene lost 2 bases, with 15 bases spanning the gap. Germline V gene sequence: CDR1 DFQATT, CDR2 SNEGSKA (reference sequence). CDR3 size: 14 residues. The CDR3 sequence: CSARVLSSTDTQYF. The CDR3 nucleotides are TGCAGTGCCCGGGTACTTTCCTCCACAGATACGCAGTATTTT.

The V call is TRBV5-1, the J call TRBJ2-5, with D perhaps TRBD2 (7 bases). Per germline, CDR1 SGHRS and CDR2 YFSETQ. V lost 1 base and J lost 3, with 25 bases in between. The length of the CDR3 is 19 residues. The CDR3 nucleotides read TGCGCCAGCAGCTTGTTACCACCTAGGGGGGGAACGGCCGAAGAGACCCAGTACTTC. It translates to CASSLLPPRGGTAEETQYF.

This clonotype was counted between two and nine times. The chain combines TRBV28 with TRBJ1-2, with D possibly matching TRBD1 (6 bases). This CDR3 is built from 13 residues. CDR1 is MDHEN and CDR2 is SYDVKM in the germline V gene. The CDR3 DNA reads TGTGCATCCGGGACACCGTCTAACTATGGCTACACCTTC. Translating it yields CASGTPSNYGYTF.

This clonotype was observed a handful of times. This chain connects TRBV11-2 to TRBJ2-5; D is ambiguous. CDR3 length equals 10 residues. Germline V lookup: CDR1 SGHAT, CDR2 FQNNGV. Trimming removed 6 bases at V and 7 bases at J, with 6 bases between. CDR3 DNA sequence: TGTGCCAGCAGGGATCGGACCCAGTACTTC. Its protein is CASRDRTQYF. Based on the CDR3 plus reference TRBV11-2 and TRBJ2-5, the full variable domain is EAGVAQSPRYKIIEKRQSVAFWCNPISGHATLYWYQQILGQGPKLLIQFQNNGVVDDSQLPKDRFSAERLKGVDSTLKIQPAKLEDSAVYLCASRDRTQYFGPGTRLLVL.

The chain uses TRBV12-3 or TRBV12-4 and TRBJ2-2; TRBD1 or TRBD2 may be the D gene (5 bases each). V was clipped by 3 bases and J by 4 bases, with 12 bases between them. This CDR3 has 15 amino acids. CDR3 protein: CASSFFGDPTGELFF. The DNA for the CDR3 is TGTGCCAGCAGTTTCTTCGGGGACCCCACCGGGGAGCTGTTTTTT.

A few counts support this clonotype. The junction shows a germline mismatch at one end, possibly a read error. This chain links TRBV30 with TRBJ2-5, with D possibly being TRBD1 (6 bases). Germline values: CDR1 GTSNPN, CDR2 SVGIG (reference sequence). This CDR3 is 14 amino acids long. The CDR3 nucleotides are TGTGCCTGGAGTGTAAGTCGGGGACAAGGGACCCAGTACTTC. This codes for CAWSVSRGQGTQYF. Full variable domain (remainder filled in from reference TRBV30 and TRBJ2-5): SQTIHQWPATLVQPVGSPLSLECTVEGTSNPNLYWYRQAAGRGLQLLFYSVGIGQISSEVPQNLSASRPQDRQFILSSKKLLLSDSGFYLCAWSVSRGQGTQYFGPGTRLLVL.